The 10 T cell receptor beta chains below all came from one sample that was sequenced in a study of regulatory T cells in long-lasting Graves disease. Assembly of TCR beta libraries relied on iRepertoire HTBI primers together with Arm-PCR of CDR3 regions. In TCRdb, the multiplex PCR reads were re-called with MiXCR into one record per CDR3 protein. The sample shows a few hundred thousand distinct CDR3 sequences, approximately 12% of them seen only once. Sample time point: newly diagnosed GD, antithyroid drugs for less than 3 months. From RNA extracted from PBMCs, the TCR library was made. The sample was also reused in another study, on T cells in Graves' hyperthyroidism and ophthalmopathy.

Sequencing was performed on peripheral blood mononuclear cells (PBMCs), taken at new diagnosis, from a patient treated with antithyroid drugs. All receptors derive from a young woman with Graves disease.

This clonotype was counted a few times. Compared with germline, one end of the junction differs, possibly owing to a read error. The chain employs TRBV5-6 and TRBJ1-2; no definite D call. CDR1 and CDR2 (germline): SGHDT, YYEEEE. This CDR3 has 17 residues. Here the CDR3 DNA reads TGTGCCAGCGGCTTATGGATTTCAGGCTACTCTAACTATGGCTACACCTTC. Encoded protein: CASGLWISGYSNYGYTF.

This clonotype was found many times. The chain employs TRBV20-1 and TRBJ2-3, with a tentative D call TRBD2 (6 bases). The V end was cut by 2 bases, the J end by 0 bases, with 12 bases between. This CDR3 has 15 amino acids. The V gene's germline CDR1 is DFQATT and CDR2 SNEGSKA (reference sequence). Here the CDR3 DNA reads TGCAGTGCTAGAAATTGGGACTCTAGCACAGATACGCAGTATTTT. This sequence encodes CSARNWDSSTDTQYF.

At least ten counts were recorded for this clonotype. CDR3 coding DNA: TGTGCCAGCAGTTTCCTTCCGGGGGCCATGAACACTGAAGCTTTCTTT. It translates to CASSFLPGAMNTEAFF. V and J are TRBV12-3 or TRBV12-4 and TRBJ1-1; D possibly corresponds to TRBD1 (6 bases). The CDR3 covers 16 residues. Trimming took off 3 bases at V and 0 bases at J, with 14 bases between the two ends.

This sequence joins TRBV10-3 and TRBJ2-1, with D unresolved. Per the germline V gene, CDR1 is ENHRY and CDR2 is SYGVKD. CDR3 length equals 15 residues. The V gene lost 4 bases and the J gene lost 6 bases, with 16 bases spanning the gap. In nucleotides, the CDR3 is TGTGCCATCAGTGTTGTACTAAATCTCCGCAATGAGCAGTTCTTC. It encodes CAISVVLNLRNEQFF.

This clonotype was counted at least ten times. This chain links TRBV6-1 with TRBJ2-7; D is uncertain. This CDR3 is 11 amino acids long. The germline CDR1 and CDR2 sequences are MNHNS and SASEGT. Between the trimmed V and J ends, which lost 4 bases and 8 bases, there was a span of 9 bases. The CDR3 DNA reads TGTGCCAGCAGTGCTACAAGACAGCAGTACTTC. It is translated as CASSATRQQYF.

This clonotype was counted at least ten times. CDR3 in DNA: TGTGCCAGCAGCATTATAGCGGGAGGACCCGATACGCAGTATTTT. This gives the protein CASSIIAGGPDTQYF. V gene TRBV7-3 combines with J gene TRBJ2-3; TRBD2 matches 10 bases. The germline V gene encodes CDR1 SGHTA and CDR2 FQGTGA. V was clipped by 5 bases and J by 6 bases; unmatched bases: 8. This CDR3 contains 15 residues.

Comments on this clonotype: A single base separates this from a much larger clone, so it may be a read error. V usage is TRBV6-1 and J usage is TRBJ1-1; the D is unclear. The germline V gene encodes CDR1 MNHNS and CDR2 SASEGT. This CDR3 is 16 amino acids long. CDR3 sequence (DNA): TGTGCCAGCAGGAGCCGGGGTACAATTGGGAACACTGAAGCTCTCTTT. This codes for CASRSRGTIGNTEALF.

This clonotype occurred many times. The rearrangement joins TRBV7-3 to TRBJ1-1, with D perhaps TRBD1 (5 bases). The germline V and J ends were trimmed by 3 bases and 11 bases, with 13 bases remaining between them. The CDR3 covers 12 residues. Germline CDR1 is SGHTA and CDR2 is FQGTGA. Here the CDR3 DNA reads TGTGCCAGCAGCTTTGGCCAGGGTGACGCTTTCTTT. Translating it yields CASSFGQGDAFF.

This clonotype was recorded at least ten times. The genes are TRBV20-1 and TRBJ2-3, with D unresolved. The germline gives CDR1 DFQATT, CDR2 SNEGSKA (reference sequence). CDR3 size: 12 residues. V lost 5 bases and J 3 bases, leaving 9 bases between the germline ends. The CDR3 DNA is TGCAGTGCTCCCCAATTGACAGATACGCAGTATTTT. Protein product: CSAPQLTDTQYF.

This chain links TRBV2 with TRBJ1-2; a possible D gene is TRBD1 (5 bases). This CDR3 has 11 residues. V lost 7 bases and J 4 bases, leaving 7 bases between the germline ends. CDR1 is SNHLY, CDR2 FYNNEI, per germline. The CDR3 protein is CASTGPYGYTF. The CDR3 nucleotides read TGTGCCAGCACAGGGCCCTATGGCTACACCTTC.